These 13 T cell receptor beta chains originate from one sample sequenced in a study of OX40 agonist ivuxolimab in advanced cancers. Assay: immunoSEQ multiplex PCR; the TCRdb copy retains only in-frame clones and omits some. The sample records tens of thousands of clones, almost 85% being singletons. Sequenced material: CD4+ or CD8+ T cells sorted from blood, taken in a trial of the OX40 agonist ivuxolimab. The receptors were gathered from an adult with an advanced solid tumor such as melanoma, head and neck, liver or kidney cancer.

The rearrangement uses TRBV28 and TRBJ1-5; D call uncertain. V was clipped by 0 bases and J by 1 base, with 10 bases between them. Germline V gene data show CDR1 as MDHEN and CDR2 as SYDVKM. The CDR3 runs to 16 residues. CDR3 nucleotides: TGTGCCAGCAGTTTATGGTCGGTAAGGAGCAATCAGCCCCAGCATTTT. Translation gives CASSLWSVRSNQPQHF.

J is TRBJ1-2 and V is TRBV6-1, with a possible D match to TRBD1 (6 bases). The germline gives CDR1 MNHNS, CDR2 SASEGT. This CDR3 spans 12 amino acids. The V end lost 3 bases, the J end lost 8 bases, and 10 bases lay between the germline ends. This chain's CDR3 is CASSEGGGGYTF. The CDR3 DNA reads as TGTGCCAGCAGTGAGGGGGGCGGCGGCTACACCTTC.

J is TRBJ1-1 and V is TRBV5-4; D is perhaps TRBD1 (6 bases). The germline V gene encodes CDR1 SGHNT and CDR2 YYREEE (reference sequence). The CDR3 contains 13 residues. Trimming shortened V by 3 bases and J by 5 bases, and 11 bases separated the two germline ends. The CDR3: CASSSERGTEAFF. In nucleotides, the CDR3 is TGTGCCAGCAGCTCCGAGAGGGGGACTGAAGCTTTCTTT. Based on the CDR3 plus reference TRBV5-4 and TRBJ1-1, the full variable domain is ETGVTQSPTHLIKTRGQQVTLRCSSQSGHNTVSWYQQALGQGPQFIFQYYREEENGRGNFPPRFSGLQFPNYSSELNVNALELDDSALYLCASSSERGTEAFFGQGTRLTVV.

This clone was detected once. V usage is TRBV29-1 and J usage is TRBJ2-7, with D perhaps assigned TRBD1 or TRBD2 (6 bases each). Germline assignment: CDR1 SQVTM and CDR2 ANQGSEA. CDR3 size: 13 residues. V was clipped by 8 bases and J by 8 bases, with 22 bases between them. The CDR3 DNA reads as TGCAGCTTCCGGGGGACACCGGATATGAAGCAGTACTTC. It encodes CSFRGTPDMKQYF.

V and J are TRBV28 and TRBJ1-2, with TRBD1 matching 7 bases. Germline V gives CDR1 MDHEN, CDR2 SYDVKM. The CDR3 is made up of 14 amino acids. The junction had 1 base not matched to a gene; V was cut back by 1 base and J by 2 bases. The CDR3 reads CASSLSGGNYGYTF. CDR3 sequence (DNA): TGTGCCAGCAGTTTATCAGGGGGGAACTATGGCTACACCTTC.

The genes are TRBV28 and TRBJ2-5; 10 bases are shared with TRBD2. The germline V gene has CDR1 MDHEN and CDR2 SYDVKM. V gave up 6 bases and J gave up 1 base; unmatched junction bases: 2. The CDR3 is 14 amino acids. The CDR3 DNA reads TGTGCCAGCAGATTAGCGGGAGGCCAAGAGACCCAGTACTTC. Its translation: CASRLAGGQETQYF.

The chain carries TRBV4-2 and TRBJ1-1; possible D gene TRBD1, 5 bases. V lost 5 bases and J 4 bases, leaving 26 bases between the germline ends. CDR1 is LGHNA, CDR2 YNFKEQ, per germline. The CDR3 loop spans 18 amino acids. In DNA, the CDR3 is TGTGCCAGCAGCTCAAACACCCAGGGTTATGGCTTAGGCACTGAAGCTTTCTTT. This translates into CASSSNTQGYGLGTEAFF.

This rearrangement joins TRBV11-3 to TRBJ2-1, with D possibly being TRBD2 (6 bases). The germline V gene has CDR1 SGHNT and CDR2 YENEEA. CDR3 length equals 13 residues. V lost 5 bases, J lost 6 bases, and 11 bases lay in between. The CDR3 DNA follows: TGTGCCAGCAGCCTACTGGGGGGCAATGAGCAGTTCTTC. This gives the protein CASSLLGGNEQFF.

The sample holds a few counts of this clone. CDR3 bases: TGTGCCACCCGGGACAGGGGGATCTATGGCTACACCTTC. Translation: CATRDRGIYGYTF. The chain has TRBV25-1 and TRBJ1-2, with 11 nucleotides matching TRBD1. The CDR3 totals 13 residues. J gave up 4 bases and V 10 bases, and 5 bases lay outside the gene matches. Germline loops: CDR1 MGHDK, CDR2 SYGVNS.

The V call is TRBV27, the J call TRBJ1-4; 8 bases align to TRBD1. CDR1 and CDR2 from the germline V gene are MNHEY and SMNVEV (reference sequence). The V and J ends lost 3 bases and 5 bases, in that order; junction bases with no gene match: 8. The CDR3 contains 16 residues. The CDR3 DNA reads as TGTGCCAGCAGTTTCACAGGGGGAGAGGGGAATGAAAAACTGTTTTTT. Its protein is CASSFTGGEGNEKLFF. The complete variable domain, with remaining parts taken from reference TRBV27 and TRBJ1-4, reads EAQVTQNPRYLITVTGKKLTVTCSQNMNHEYMSWYRQDPGLGLRQIYYSMNVEVTDKGDVPEGYKVSRKEKRNFPLILESPSPNQTSLYFCASSFTGGEGNEKLFFGSGTQLSVL.

V and J are TRBV19 and TRBJ1-1; possible D gene TRBD1, 5 bases. Trimming pared 4 bases from V and 1 base from J, leaving 7 bases between. Germline CDR1 and CDR2: LNHDA and SQIVND (reference sequence). The CDR3 has 13 residues. CDR3 bases: TGTGCCAGTAGTAGCAGGGAGAACACTGAAGCTTTCTTT. This translates into CASSSRENTEAFF.

The chain joins TRBV19 to TRBJ1-5, with D unresolved. Germline V CDR1 and CDR2: LNHDA, SQIVND (reference sequence). There are 16 residues in the CDR3. Between the trimmed V and J ends, which lost 10 bases and 2 bases, there was a span of 21 bases. CDR3 coding DNA: TGTGCCACCACACATCGGCGGGCAGCTGGCAATCAGCCCCAGCATTTT. This gives the protein CATTHRRAAGNQPQHF.

This clone was counted a few times. The J gene is TRBJ2-7, the V gene TRBV9; a weak D match, TRBD2 (6 bases). V was clipped by 4 bases and J by 2 bases, with 13 bases between them. Germline V lookup: CDR1 SGDLS, CDR2 YYNGEE. The CDR3 length is 14 residues. The CDR3 is CASSPRDWAYEQYF. The CDR3 DNA sequence: TGTGCCAGCAGCCCCCGGGACTGGGCCTACGAGCAGTACTTC.